The 14 T cell receptor beta chains below were found in one sample sequenced in a study of a mutant IDH1 vaccine in newly diagnosed glioma. Regarding time point: week 35, safety follow-up. One vaccine dose held 300 ug of mutant IDH1 20-mer peptide and came with topical imiquimod. Repertoires were generated with immunoSEQ multiplex PCR, while TCRdb's copy carries only in-frame clones and drops some. The repertoire has approximately 44,000 clones, around 78% of them found once; the top ten carry less than 15%. Their antigens are not known. The sample here was PBMCs, taken from a glioma patient whose treatment included an IDH1 peptide vaccine. All receptors derive from a man aged 40-49 years with glioma.

The chain combines TRBV6-6 with TRBJ1-1; D ambiguous. Trimming pared 8 bases from V and 1 base from J, leaving 11 bases between. The CDR3 totals 13 residues. Germline assignment: CDR1 MNHNY and CDR2 SVGAGI (reference sequence). This chain's CDR3 is CASRGLTNTEAFF. The CDR3 DNA is TGTGCCAGCCGCGGCCTGACGAACACTGAAGCTTTCTTT.

The rearrangement uses TRBV11-3 and TRBJ2-3; D perhaps matches TRBD1 (6 bases). The CDR3 runs to 15 residues. CDR1 is SGHNT, CDR2 YENEEA, per germline. V was pared by 5 bases and J by 3 bases, with 15 bases between. CDR3 protein: CASSPRDTITDTQYF. The DNA of the CDR3 is TGTGCCAGCAGCCCTCGGGACACTATAACAGATACGCAGTATTTT.

This rearrangement joins TRBV19 to TRBJ2-2; no firm D call. CDR3 length equals 15 residues. V was cut by 2 bases and J by 0 bases, with 7 bases left in between. The V gene's germline CDR1 is LNHDA and CDR2 SQIVND (reference sequence). The chain's CDR3 is CASSISGSNTGELFF. DNA for the CDR3: TGTGCCAGTAGTATAAGTGGATCGAACACCGGGGAGCTGTTTTTT.

The V gene is TRBV9, the J gene TRBJ2-5, with D perhaps matching TRBD2 (5 bases). Trimming removed 0 bases from V and 3 bases from J, with 12 bases in between. The length of the CDR3 is 15 residues. The germline gives CDR1 SGDLS, CDR2 YYNGEE. The CDR3 here is CASSVGTSGEETQYF. The CDR3 bases are TGTGCCAGCAGCGTAGGTACCAGCGGAGAAGAGACCCAGTACTTC.

The chain has TRBV6-1 and TRBJ2-7; the D is unclear. Trimming pared 6 bases from V and 4 bases from J, leaving 13 bases between. The CDR3 spans 13 residues. CDR1 is MNHNS and CDR2 is SASEGT in the germline V gene. The CDR3 here is CASSASSMYEQYV. CDR3 nucleotide sequence: TGTGCCAGCAGCGCTTCATCGATGTACGAGCAGTACGTC.

The chain couples TRBV6-1 to TRBJ2-1; tentative D call: TRBD1 (5 bases). The germline CDR1 and CDR2 sequences are MNHNS and SASEGT. V lost 6 bases and J 0 bases, leaving 12 bases between the germline ends. This CDR3 comprises 15 residues. The CDR3 region has the DNA TGTGCCAGCAGAGCGACAGTTTACTCCTACAATGAGCAGTTCTTC. It is translated as CASRATVYSYNEQFF.

The genes are TRBV7-9 and TRBJ1-5, with 9 bases identical to TRBD1. CDR1 is SEHNR, CDR2 FQNEAQ, per germline (reference sequence). This CDR3 has 14 amino acids. The J segment lost 5 bases and the V segment lost 1 base, leaving 0 bases of the junction unmatched. The CDR3: CASSLGTGDQPQHF. CDR3 bases: TGTGCCAGCAGCTTAGGGACAGGGGATCAGCCCCAGCATTTT.

This CDR3 reads CASSPYTAQETQYF. In DNA, the CDR3 is TGTGCCAGCTCACCGTATACGGCCCAAGAGACCCAGTACTTC. This rearrangement joins TRBV18 to TRBJ2-5, with D uncertain. Germline lookup yields CDR1 KGHSH and CDR2 LQKENI. V was trimmed by 3 bases and J by 1 base, leaving 9 bases between them. The CDR3 length is 14 residues.

This clone was counted between two and nine times. The J gene is TRBJ1-1, the V gene TRBV10-1, with D perhaps TRBD1 (5 bases). Germline lookup yields CDR1 WNHNN and CDR2 SYGVQD (reference sequence). The CDR3 is made up of 14 amino acids. Between the trimmed V and J ends, which lost 2 bases and 6 bases, there was a span of 13 bases. The chain's CDR3 is CASSEHFEGSEAFF. In DNA form, the CDR3 reads TGCGCCAGCAGTGAGCACTTTGAGGGGTCTGAAGCTTTCTTT.

The J gene is TRBJ1-2, the V gene TRBV5-6; D perhaps matches TRBD1 (5 bases). V shed 1 base and J shed 0 bases, with 10 bases lying between them. CDR3 length: 15 residues. Germline assignment: CDR1 SGHDT and CDR2 YYEEEE. The CDR3 sequence is CASSLQGEPNYGYTF. The CDR3 DNA is TGTGCCAGCAGCTTGCAGGGCGAACCTAACTATGGCTACACCTTC.

This rearrangement joins TRBV5-1 to TRBJ2-1; 11 bases are a match to TRBD2. The ends lost 2 bases at V and 7 bases at J; junction bases unmatched: 11. Germline values: CDR1 SGHRS, CDR2 YFSETQ. This CDR3 is 17 amino acids long. CDR3 DNA: TGCGCCAGCAGCTTCGGGTTTACTAGCGGGAGATCAAATGAGCAGTTCTTC. This encodes CASSFGFTSGRSNEQFF. Looking up the rest from reference TRBV5-1 and TRBJ2-1 gives the full variable domain: KAGVTQTPRYLIKTRGQQVTLSCSPISGHRSVSWYQQTPGQGLQFLFEYFSETQRNKGNFPGRFSGRQFSNSRSEMNVSTLELGDSALYLCASSFGFTSGRSNEQFFGPGTRLTVL.

The V call is TRBV19, the J call TRBJ2-5; D gene uncertain. The CDR3 length is 13 residues. Trimming cost V 7 bases and J 5 bases, with 14 bases left between them. The germline CDR1 and CDR2 sequences are LNHDA and SQIVND (reference sequence). CDR3 sequence reads: CASTDPAGETQYF. As DNA, the CDR3 is TGTGCCAGTACAGACCCGGCAGGCGAGACCCAGTACTTC.

This clone appeared a few times. The chain recombines TRBV7-9 with TRBJ2-7; D is possibly TRBD2 (5 bases). The CDR3 is 14 amino acids. The germline CDR1 and CDR2 sequences are SEHNR and FQNEAQ (reference sequence). Trimming took 5 bases from V and 2 from J, leaving 13 bases between them. For the CDR3, the DNA is TGTGCCAGCAGCCTTACGGGGAAGACCTACGAGCAGTACTTC. Protein product: CASSLTGKTYEQYF.

The chain has TRBV19 and TRBJ2-1, with 12 bases identical to TRBD2. CDR1 LNHDA and CDR2 SQIVND come from the germline V gene (reference sequence). V dropped 5 bases and J dropped 0; count of bases not matched to a gene: 8. The CDR3 extends over 18 amino acids. This chain's CDR3 is CASSVRLAGVSSYNEQFF. The DNA for the CDR3 is TGTGCCAGTAGTGTCAGACTAGCGGGAGTATCCTCCTACAATGAGCAGTTCTTC.